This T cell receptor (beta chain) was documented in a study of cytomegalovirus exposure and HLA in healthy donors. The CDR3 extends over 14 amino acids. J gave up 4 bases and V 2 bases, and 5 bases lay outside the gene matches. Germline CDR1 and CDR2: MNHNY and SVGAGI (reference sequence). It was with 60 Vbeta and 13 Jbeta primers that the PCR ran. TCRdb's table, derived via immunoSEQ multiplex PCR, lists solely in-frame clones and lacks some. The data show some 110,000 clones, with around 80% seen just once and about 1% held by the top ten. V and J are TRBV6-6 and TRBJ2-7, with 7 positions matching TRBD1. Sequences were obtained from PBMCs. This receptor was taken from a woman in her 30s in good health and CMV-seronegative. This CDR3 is CASSYLGQRYEQYF. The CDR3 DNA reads TGTGCCAGCAGTTACCTGGGACAGAGGTACGAGCAGTACTTC.